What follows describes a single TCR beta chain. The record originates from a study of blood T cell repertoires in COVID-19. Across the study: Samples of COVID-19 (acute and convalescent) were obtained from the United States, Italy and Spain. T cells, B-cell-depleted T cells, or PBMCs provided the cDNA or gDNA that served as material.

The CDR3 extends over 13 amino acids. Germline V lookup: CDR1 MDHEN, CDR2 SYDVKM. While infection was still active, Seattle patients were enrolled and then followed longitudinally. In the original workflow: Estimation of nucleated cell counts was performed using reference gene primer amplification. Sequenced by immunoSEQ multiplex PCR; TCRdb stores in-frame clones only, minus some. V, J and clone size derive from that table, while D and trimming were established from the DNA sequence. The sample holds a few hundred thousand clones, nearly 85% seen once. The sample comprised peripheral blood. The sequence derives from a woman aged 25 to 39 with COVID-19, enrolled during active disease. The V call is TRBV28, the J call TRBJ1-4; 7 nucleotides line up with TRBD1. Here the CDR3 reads CATAGTANEKLFF. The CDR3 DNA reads TGTGCGACCGCCGGGACAGCTAATGAAAAACTGTTTTTT.